This T cell receptor beta chain was sequenced during a study of T cell changes during pregnancy in multiple sclerosis (dated by TCRdb to between 2018 and 2021). Background for the entire study: The study examined how the T cell repertoire changed over the course of pregnancy in women with multiple sclerosis.

As concerns this clone: This clone's antigen is unknown. No base quality information exists; no much larger clone differs at one position.

Including the terminal cysteine and phenylalanine, the CDR3 comprises 14 residues. Kept here is only the CDR3 DNA, which spans 42 bases and is read in frame from base 1. Taken from the germline V gene (reference sequence), the CDR1 and CDR2 loops are MNHNY and SVGAGI. The junction carries 11 bases between V and J, which are trimmed by 2 bases and 7 bases respectively. The method was the immunoSEQ multiplex PCR assay. Here the immuneACCESS table is served through TCRdb, limited to in-frame sequences with V and J called. Missing clones are a known gap in these copies; in checked studies unresolved V genes cover under half, and the rest lacks a known reason. Recorded for this sample are approximately 60,000 clones; about 92% of them occurred a single time. Together, the top ten hold around 2.8% of the sample.

Material: peripheral blood, obtained in the second trimester of pregnancy. The source is a female donor in good health, enrolled as a control in a pregnancy study. The V and J genes are TRBV6-6 and TRBJ1-4; no confident D gene assignment can be made. The CDR3 region: CASSYGEGSEKLFF. The DNA is TGTGCCAGCAGTTACGGCGAGGGTAGTGAAAAACTGTTTTTT.